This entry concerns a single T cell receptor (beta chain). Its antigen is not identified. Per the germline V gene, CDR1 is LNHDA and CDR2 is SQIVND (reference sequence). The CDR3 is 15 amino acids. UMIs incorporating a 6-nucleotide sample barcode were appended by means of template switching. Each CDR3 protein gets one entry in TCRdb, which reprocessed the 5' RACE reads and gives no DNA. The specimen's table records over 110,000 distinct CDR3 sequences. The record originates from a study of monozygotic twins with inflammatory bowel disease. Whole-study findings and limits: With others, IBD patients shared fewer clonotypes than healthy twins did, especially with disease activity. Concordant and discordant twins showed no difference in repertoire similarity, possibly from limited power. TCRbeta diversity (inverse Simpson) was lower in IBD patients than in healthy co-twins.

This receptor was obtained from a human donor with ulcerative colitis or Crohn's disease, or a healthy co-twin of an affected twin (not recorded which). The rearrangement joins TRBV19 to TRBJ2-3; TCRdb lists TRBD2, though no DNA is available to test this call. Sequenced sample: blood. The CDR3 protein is CASRIERGATDTQYF.